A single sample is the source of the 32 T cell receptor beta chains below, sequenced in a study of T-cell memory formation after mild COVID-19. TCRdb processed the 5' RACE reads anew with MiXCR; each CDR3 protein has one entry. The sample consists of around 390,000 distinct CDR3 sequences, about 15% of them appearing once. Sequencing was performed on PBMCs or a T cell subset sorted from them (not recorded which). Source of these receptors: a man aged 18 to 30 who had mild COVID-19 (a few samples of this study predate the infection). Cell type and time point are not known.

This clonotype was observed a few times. CDR3 bases: TGCGCCAGCAGCCGTCTACCAGGACAGCTTAGCAATCAGCCCCAGCATTTT. Amino acids: CASSRLPGQLSNQPQHF. The chain carries TRBV5-1 and TRBJ1-5; possibly TRBD1 for D (6 bases). Germline V gives CDR1 SGHRS, CDR2 YFSETQ. This CDR3 is 17 amino acids long. V was pared by 4 bases and J by 0 bases, with 17 bases between.

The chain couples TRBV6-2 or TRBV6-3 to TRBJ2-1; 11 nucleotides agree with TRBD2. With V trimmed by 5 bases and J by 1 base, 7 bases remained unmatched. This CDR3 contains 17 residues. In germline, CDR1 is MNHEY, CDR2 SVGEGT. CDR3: CASSTLLAGVSYNEQFF. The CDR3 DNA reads TGTGCCAGCAGTACCCTACTAGCGGGGGTTTCCTACAATGAGCAGTTCTTC.

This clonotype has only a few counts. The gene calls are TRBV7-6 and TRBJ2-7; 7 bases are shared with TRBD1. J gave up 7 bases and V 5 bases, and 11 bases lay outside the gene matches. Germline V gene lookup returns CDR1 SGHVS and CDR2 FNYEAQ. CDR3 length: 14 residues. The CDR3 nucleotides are TGTGCCAGCAGCCCCCGACAGGGATCTACGGAGCAGTACTTC. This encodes CASSPRQGSTEQYF.

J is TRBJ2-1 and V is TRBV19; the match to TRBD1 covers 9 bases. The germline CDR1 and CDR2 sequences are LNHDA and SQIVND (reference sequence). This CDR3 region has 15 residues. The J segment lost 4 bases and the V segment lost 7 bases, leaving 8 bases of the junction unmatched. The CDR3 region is CASTLGTGIYNEQFF. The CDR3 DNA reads TGTGCCAGTACCCTAGGGACAGGGATTTACAATGAGCAGTTCTTC.

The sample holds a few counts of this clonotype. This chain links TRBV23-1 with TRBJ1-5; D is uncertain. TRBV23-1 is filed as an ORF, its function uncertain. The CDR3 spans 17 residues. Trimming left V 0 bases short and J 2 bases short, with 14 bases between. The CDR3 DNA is TGCGCCAGCAGTCAATCCGGAGAGTTGATACGCAATCAGCCCCAGCATTTT. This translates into CASSQSGELIRNQPQHF.

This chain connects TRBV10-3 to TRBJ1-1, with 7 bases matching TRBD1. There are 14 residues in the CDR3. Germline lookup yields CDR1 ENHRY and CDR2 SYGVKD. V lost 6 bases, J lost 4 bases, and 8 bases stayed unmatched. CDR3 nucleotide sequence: TGTGCCATCAGAGATCCAGGGGGGTCCACTGAAGCTTTCTTT. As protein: CAIRDPGGSTEAFF.

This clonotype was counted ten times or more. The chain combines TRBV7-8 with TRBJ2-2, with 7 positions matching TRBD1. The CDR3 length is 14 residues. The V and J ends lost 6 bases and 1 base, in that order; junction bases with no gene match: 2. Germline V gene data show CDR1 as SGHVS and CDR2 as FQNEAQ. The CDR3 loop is CASSRQGNTGELFF. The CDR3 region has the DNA TGTGCCAGCAGTCGACAGGGGAACACCGGGGAGCTGTTTTTT.

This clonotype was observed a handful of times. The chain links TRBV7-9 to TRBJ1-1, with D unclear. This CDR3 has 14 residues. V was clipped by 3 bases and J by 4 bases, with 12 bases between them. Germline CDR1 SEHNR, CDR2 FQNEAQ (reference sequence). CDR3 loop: CASSLGGRGTEAFF. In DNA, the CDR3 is TGTGCCAGCAGCTTGGGAGGCCGTGGCACTGAAGCTTTCTTT.

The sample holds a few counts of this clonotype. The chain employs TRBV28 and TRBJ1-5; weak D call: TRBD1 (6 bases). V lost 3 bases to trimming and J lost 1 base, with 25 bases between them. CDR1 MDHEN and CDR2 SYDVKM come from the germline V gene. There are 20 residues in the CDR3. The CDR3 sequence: CASSFPGVDRVYMSNQPQHF. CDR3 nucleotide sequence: TGTGCCAGCAGTTTCCCAGGGGTTGATCGGGTATATATGAGCAATCAGCCCCAGCATTTT.

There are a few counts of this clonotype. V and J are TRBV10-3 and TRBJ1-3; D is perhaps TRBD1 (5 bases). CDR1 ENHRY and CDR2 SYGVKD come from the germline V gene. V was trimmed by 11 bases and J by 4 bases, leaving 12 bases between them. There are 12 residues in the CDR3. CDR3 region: CASLGGGNTIYF. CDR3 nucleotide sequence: TGTGCCTCCCTCGGGGGAGGAAACACCATATATTTT.

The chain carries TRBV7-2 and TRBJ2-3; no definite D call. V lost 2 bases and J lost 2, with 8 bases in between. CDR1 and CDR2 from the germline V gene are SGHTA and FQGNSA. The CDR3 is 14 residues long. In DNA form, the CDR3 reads TGTGCCAGCAGCTTAAGCCTATTCACAGATACGCAGTATTTT. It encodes CASSLSLFTDTQYF.

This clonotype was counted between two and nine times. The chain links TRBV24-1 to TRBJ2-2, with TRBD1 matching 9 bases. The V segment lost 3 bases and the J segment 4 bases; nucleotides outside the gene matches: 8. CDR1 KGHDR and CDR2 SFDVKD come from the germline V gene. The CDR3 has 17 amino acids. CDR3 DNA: TGTGCCACCAGTGATCGGACAGGGGCGCGGGGCACCGGGGAGCTGTTTTTT. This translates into CATSDRTGARGTGELFF.

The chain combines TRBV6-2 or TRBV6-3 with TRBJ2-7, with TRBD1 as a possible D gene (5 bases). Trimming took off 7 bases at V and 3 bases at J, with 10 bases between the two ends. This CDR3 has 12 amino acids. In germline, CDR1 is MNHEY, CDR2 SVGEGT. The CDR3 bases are TGTGCCAGCACCAACAGGCTCTACGAGCAGTACGTC. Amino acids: CASTNRLYEQYV.

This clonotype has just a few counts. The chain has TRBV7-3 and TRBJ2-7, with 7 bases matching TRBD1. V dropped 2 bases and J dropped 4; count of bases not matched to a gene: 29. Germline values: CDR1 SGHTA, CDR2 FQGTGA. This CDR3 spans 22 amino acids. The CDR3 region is CASSLGDRKDYIGLRRYYEQYV. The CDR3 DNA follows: TGTGCCAGCAGCTTAGGGGACAGAAAAGACTATATAGGTTTACGAAGATATTACGAGCAGTACGTC.

Written as DNA, the CDR3 is TGCGCCAGCAGCTTGAACTCCCACAGCTCCTACGAGCAGTACTTC. Its translation: CASSLNSHSSYEQYF. This chain links TRBV5-1 with TRBJ2-7; no reliable D call. This CDR3 is built from 15 residues. Germline CDR1 SGHRS, CDR2 YFSETQ. The V gene lost 1 base and the J gene lost 0 bases, with 11 bases spanning the gap.

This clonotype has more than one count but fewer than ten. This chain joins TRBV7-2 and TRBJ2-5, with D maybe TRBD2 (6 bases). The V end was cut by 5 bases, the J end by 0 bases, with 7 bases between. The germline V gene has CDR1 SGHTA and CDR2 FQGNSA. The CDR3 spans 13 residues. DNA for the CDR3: TGTGCCAGCAGCGGGGGGTACCAAGAGACCCAGTACTTC. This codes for CASSGGYQETQYF.

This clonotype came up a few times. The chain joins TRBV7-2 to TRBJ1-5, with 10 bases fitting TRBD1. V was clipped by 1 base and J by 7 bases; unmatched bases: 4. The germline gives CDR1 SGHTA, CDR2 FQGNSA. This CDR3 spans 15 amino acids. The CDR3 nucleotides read TGTGCCAGCAGCTTAGGGGACAGGGGTACGCAGCCCCAGCATTTT. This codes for CASSLGDRGTQPQHF.

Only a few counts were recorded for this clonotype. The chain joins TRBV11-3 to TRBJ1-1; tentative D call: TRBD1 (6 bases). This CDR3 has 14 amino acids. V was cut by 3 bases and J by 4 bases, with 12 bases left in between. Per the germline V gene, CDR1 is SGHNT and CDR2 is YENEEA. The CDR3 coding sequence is TGTGCCAGCAGCTTCCGGGGGCTCGGCACTGAAGCTTTCTTT. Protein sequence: CASSFRGLGTEAFF.

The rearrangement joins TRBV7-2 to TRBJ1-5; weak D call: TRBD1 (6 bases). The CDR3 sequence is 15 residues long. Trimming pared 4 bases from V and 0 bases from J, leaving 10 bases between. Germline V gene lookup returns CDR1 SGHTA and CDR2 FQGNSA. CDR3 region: CASSWTADSNQPQHF. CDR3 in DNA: TGTGCCAGCAGCTGGACAGCCGATAGCAATCAGCCCCAGCATTTT.

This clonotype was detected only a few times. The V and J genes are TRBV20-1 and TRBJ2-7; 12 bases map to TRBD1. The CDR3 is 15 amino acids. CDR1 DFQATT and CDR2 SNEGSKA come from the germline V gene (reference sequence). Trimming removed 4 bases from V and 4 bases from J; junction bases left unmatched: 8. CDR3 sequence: CSATPGTGGKYEQYF. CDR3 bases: TGCAGTGCTACTCCCGGGACAGGGGGCAAGTACGAGCAGTACTTC.

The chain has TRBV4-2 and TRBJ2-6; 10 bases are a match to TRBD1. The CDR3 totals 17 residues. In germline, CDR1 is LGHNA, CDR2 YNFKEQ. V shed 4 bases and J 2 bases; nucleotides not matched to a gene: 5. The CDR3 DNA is TGTGCCAGCAGCCGAGGGACAGGGGAAACTGGGGCCAACGTCCTGACTTTC. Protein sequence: CASSRGTGETGANVLTF.

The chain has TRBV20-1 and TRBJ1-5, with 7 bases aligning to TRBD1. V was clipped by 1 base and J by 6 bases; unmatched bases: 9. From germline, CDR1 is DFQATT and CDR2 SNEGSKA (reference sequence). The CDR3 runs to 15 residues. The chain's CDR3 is CSARGSGQFVQPQHF. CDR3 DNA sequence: TGCAGTGCTAGAGGGTCGGGACAGTTCGTTCAGCCCCAGCATTTT.

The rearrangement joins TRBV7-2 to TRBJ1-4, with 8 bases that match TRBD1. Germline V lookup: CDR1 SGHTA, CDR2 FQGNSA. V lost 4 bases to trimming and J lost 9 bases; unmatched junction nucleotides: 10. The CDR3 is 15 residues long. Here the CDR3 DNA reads TGTGCCAGCAGCTCACAGACAGGGGTTGCTCAAAAACTGTTTTTT. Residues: CASSSQTGVAQKLFF.

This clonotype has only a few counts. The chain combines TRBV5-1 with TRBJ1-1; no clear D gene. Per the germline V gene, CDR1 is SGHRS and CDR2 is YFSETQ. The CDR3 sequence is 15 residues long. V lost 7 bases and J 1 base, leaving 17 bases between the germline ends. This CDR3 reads CASGRGGMPNTEAFF. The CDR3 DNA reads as TGCGCCAGCGGGCGCGGAGGGATGCCGAACACTGAAGCTTTCTTT.

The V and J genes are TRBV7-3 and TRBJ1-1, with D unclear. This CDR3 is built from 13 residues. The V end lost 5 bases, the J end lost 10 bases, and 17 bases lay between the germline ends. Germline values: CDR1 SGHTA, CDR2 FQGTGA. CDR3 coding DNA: TGTGCCAGCAGCAAAAACACGGGTGGTAGAGCTTTCTTT. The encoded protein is CASSKNTGGRAFF.

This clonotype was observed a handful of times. The CDR3 spells CSAVREGTSAETQYF. CDR3 DNA sequence: TGCAGTGCTGTCCGGGAGGGGACTAGTGCTGAGACCCAGTACTTC. This rearrangement joins TRBV20-1 to TRBJ2-5, with TRBD2 matching 8 bases. The CDR3 has 15 amino acids. Germline lookup yields CDR1 DFQATT and CDR2 SNEGSKA (reference sequence). V was pared by 5 bases and J by 5 bases, with 13 bases of the junction left unmatched.

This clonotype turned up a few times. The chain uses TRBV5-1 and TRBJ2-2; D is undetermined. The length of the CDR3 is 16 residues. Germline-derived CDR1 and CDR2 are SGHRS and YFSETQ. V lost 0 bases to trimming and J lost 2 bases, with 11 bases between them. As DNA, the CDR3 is TGCGCCAGCAGCTTGGCTTTTGGCAGAAACACCGGGGAGCTGTTTTTT. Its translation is CASSLAFGRNTGELFF. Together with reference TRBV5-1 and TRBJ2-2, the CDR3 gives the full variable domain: KAGVTQTPRYLIKTRGQQVTLSCSPISGHRSVSWYQQTPGQGLQFLFEYFSETQRNKGNFPGRFSGRQFSNSRSEMNVSTLELGDSALYLCASSLAFGRNTGELFFGEGSRLTVL.

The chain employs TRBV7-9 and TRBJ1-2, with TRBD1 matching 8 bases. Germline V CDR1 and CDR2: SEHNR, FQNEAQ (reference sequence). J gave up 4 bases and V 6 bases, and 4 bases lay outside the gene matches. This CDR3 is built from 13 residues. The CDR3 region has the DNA TGTGCCAGCAGACCCGGGACAGGCTATGGCTACACCTTC. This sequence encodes CASRPGTGYGYTF.

The CDR3 here is CATSDSRQGGHTEAFF. DNA for the CDR3: TGTGCCACCAGTGATTCCCGACAGGGGGGGCACACTGAAGCTTTCTTT. This chain links TRBV24-1 with TRBJ1-1; 9 positions agree with TRBD1. V trimming: 2 bases; J trimming: 3 bases; junction bases outside the gene matches: 6. Germline V CDR1 and CDR2: KGHDR, SFDVKD. This CDR3 is 16 amino acids long.

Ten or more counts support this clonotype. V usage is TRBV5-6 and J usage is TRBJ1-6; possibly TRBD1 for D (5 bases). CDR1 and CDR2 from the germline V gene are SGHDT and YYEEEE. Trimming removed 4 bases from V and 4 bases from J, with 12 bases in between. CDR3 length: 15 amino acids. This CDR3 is CASSHRPGYNSPLHF. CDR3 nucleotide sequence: TGTGCCAGCAGCCACCGTCCAGGGTATAATTCACCCCTCCACTTT.

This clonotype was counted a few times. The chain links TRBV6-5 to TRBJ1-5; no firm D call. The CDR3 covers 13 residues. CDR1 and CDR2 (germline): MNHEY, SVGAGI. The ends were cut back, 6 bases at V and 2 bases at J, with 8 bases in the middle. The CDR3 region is CASRRDGNQPQHF. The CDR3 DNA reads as TGTGCCAGCAGGCGGGATGGCAATCAGCCCCAGCATTTT.

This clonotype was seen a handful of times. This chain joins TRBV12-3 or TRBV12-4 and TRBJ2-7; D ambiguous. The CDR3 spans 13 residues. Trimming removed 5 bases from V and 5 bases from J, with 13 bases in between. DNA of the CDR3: TGTGCCAGCAGTCTCGGACGCCGCAACGAGCAGTACTTC. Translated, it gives CASSLGRRNEQYF.